A single sample is the source of the 32 T cell receptor beta chains below, sequenced in a study of OX40 agonist ivuxolimab in advanced cancers. The assay was immunoSEQ multiplex PCR, and TCRdb's table has in-frame clones only and misses some. The sample holds more than 95,000 clones; 80% to 90% are singletons and the top ten take around 0.76%. Here the sequenced sample was CD4+ or CD8+ T cells sorted from blood, taken in a trial of the OX40 agonist ivuxolimab. The receptors originated from an adult with an advanced solid tumor such as melanoma, head and neck, liver or kidney cancer.

CDR3 sequence: CASSLRGASSYNEQFF. CDR3 DNA sequence: TGTGCCAGCAGTTTGCGGGGGGCGAGCTCCTACAATGAGCAGTTCTTC. This rearrangement joins TRBV27 to TRBJ2-1; 8 nucleotides line up with TRBD2. V gave up 3 bases and J gave up 0 bases; unmatched junction bases: 4. From germline, CDR1 is MNHEY and CDR2 SMNVEV (reference sequence). The CDR3 contains 16 residues.

Comments on this clone: The junction departs from the called germline gene at one end, perhaps through a read error. The chain carries TRBV11-1 and TRBJ2-1, with 9 bases identical to TRBD2. The CDR3 covers 14 residues. CDR1 is SGHAT and CDR2 is FQDESV in the germline V gene (reference sequence). Here the CDR3 reads CATRAAGGQGEEFF. DNA of the CDR3: TGTGCCACCAGGGCGGCGGGGGGGCAGGGTGAGGAGTTCTTC.

This chain uses TRBV5-1 with TRBJ2-1; 11 bases match TRBD2. V was pared by 3 bases and J by 4 bases, with 6 bases of the junction left unmatched. The germline V gene encodes CDR1 SGHRS and CDR2 YFSETQ. The CDR3 loop spans 16 amino acids. As DNA, the CDR3 is TGCGCCAGCAGCTGGGGGACTAGCGGAACTTACAATGAGCAGTTCTTC. This codes for CASSWGTSGTYNEQFF.

V is TRBV5-4 and J is TRBJ2-1; TRBD2 is a possible D gene (6 bases). The CDR3 sequence is 13 residues long. Germline assignment: CDR1 SGHNT and CDR2 YYREEE (reference sequence). V gave up 0 bases and J gave up 10 bases, with 11 bases separating them. For the CDR3, the DNA is TGTGCCAGCAGCTTGGTGGGGGGATTAGAGCAGTTCTTC. Translating gives CASSLVGGLEQFF.

The chain joins TRBV7-9 to TRBJ2-6; no clear D gene. V lost 5 bases and J lost 2, with 10 bases in between. Germline V lookup: CDR1 SEHNR, CDR2 FQNEAQ (reference sequence). The CDR3 spans 15 residues. This chain's CDR3 is CASSRGLTGANVLTF. The CDR3 coding sequence is TGTGCCAGCAGCCGAGGTTTGACTGGGGCCAACGTCCTGACTTTC.

As regards this clone: Different DNA sequences within this sample yield the same CDR3. The chain links TRBV4-3 to TRBJ1-5; 9 nucleotides agree with TRBD1. The CDR3 sequence is 14 residues long. Looked up from germline, CDR1 is LGHNA and CDR2 is YSLEER. V lost 4 bases and J lost 4; bases outside the gene matches: 2. The CDR3 sequence is CASSRGTGNQPQHF. DNA for the CDR3: TGCGCCAGCAGCCGTGGGACAGGGAATCAGCCCCAGCATTTT.

This clone was counted only a few times. This chain connects TRBV7-9 to TRBJ2-1; TRBD2 agrees at 12 bases. V shed 5 bases, J shed 2 bases, and the junction held 13 bases outside the gene matches. Germline-derived CDR1 and CDR2 are SEHNR and FQNEAQ (reference sequence). The CDR3 consists of 19 residues. The CDR3 protein is CASSPSIRTSGGTYNEQFF. The CDR3 region has the DNA TGTGCCAGCAGCCCGTCTATTCGCACTAGCGGGGGGACCTACAATGAGCAGTTCTTC.

CDR3 DNA sequence: TGTGCCAGCAGCCCAGCACAGGTCTCTGGAAACACCATATATTTT. This codes for CASSPAQVSGNTIYF. The rearrangement uses TRBV7-2 and TRBJ1-3; a weak D match, TRBD1 (5 bases). V was clipped by 5 bases and J by 0 bases, with 11 bases between them. This CDR3 spans 15 amino acids. Germline V CDR1 and CDR2: SGHTA, FQGNSA.

This clone showed up just a few times. DNA for the CDR3: TGTGCCAGCAGCTCCGCAGGGGGAAGTACTGAAGCTTTCTTT. Its protein is CASSSAGGSTEAFF. The chain uses TRBV7-3 and TRBJ1-1; 7 bases line up with TRBD1. The CDR3 contains 14 residues. V lost 4 bases, J lost 5 bases, and 7 bases stayed unmatched. CDR1 and CDR2 from the germline V gene are SGHTA and FQGTGA.

In DNA, the CDR3 is TGCGCCAGCAGCCCTCAACTAGCGGGGGGGACCCAGTACTTC. Protein product: CASSPQLAGGTQYF. The chain joins TRBV4-3 to TRBJ2-5; TRBD2 agrees at 12 bases. V was clipped by 4 bases and J by 7 bases; unmatched bases: 4. Germline V gene data show CDR1 as LGHNA and CDR2 as YSLEER. CDR3 length equals 14 residues.

This chain connects TRBV2 to TRBJ1-4; 7 nucleotides line up with TRBD1. The germline V gene has CDR1 SNHLY and CDR2 FYNNEI. V lost 5 bases and J lost 2; bases outside the gene matches: 2. The CDR3 contains 14 residues. CDR3 loop: CASSLQGTNEKLFF. In nucleotides, the CDR3 is TGTGCCAGCAGTCTACAGGGGACTAATGAAAAACTGTTTTTT.

This clone has a count of ten or more. The chain couples TRBV27 to TRBJ1-5; TRBD1 might be the D (6 bases). CDR1 and CDR2 (germline): MNHEY, SMNVEV (reference sequence). Trimming left V 6 bases short and J 6 bases short, with 15 bases between. The CDR3 contains 14 residues. The CDR3 loop reads CASRRRGVGQPQHF. CDR3 nucleotides: TGTGCCAGCAGGAGGAGGGGGGTCGGTCAGCCCCAGCATTTT.

The chain joins TRBV21-1 to TRBJ2-1. TRBV21-1 is recorded as a pseudogene. This CDR3 spans 16 amino acids. The CDR3: CASSKDLCASRNEQFF. For the CDR3, the DNA is TGTGCCAGCAGCAAGGATTTGTGCGCGTCCCGCAATGAGCAGTTCTTC.

The V and J genes are TRBV11-2 and TRBJ1-3; D might be TRBD1 (5 bases). CDR1 is SGHAT and CDR2 is FQNNGV in the germline V gene. CDR3 length: 14 residues. Trimming took off 6 bases at V and 4 bases at J, with 13 bases between the two ends. CDR3: CASSTQGGGNTIYF. The CDR3 bases are TGTGCCAGCAGTACTCAGGGAGGAGGAAACACCATATATTTT.

The gene calls are TRBV5-6 and TRBJ1-3; D remains ambiguous. The V gene lost 0 bases and the J gene lost 0 bases, with 7 bases spanning the gap. There are 15 residues in the CDR3. Germline CDR1 and CDR2: SGHDT and YYEEEE. The CDR3 region is CASSLEGNSGNTIYF. CDR3 coding DNA: TGTGCCAGCAGCTTGGAAGGGAACTCTGGAAACACCATATATTTT.

The chain has TRBV28 and TRBJ1-3; tentatively, D is TRBD1 (6 bases). The CDR3 spans 14 residues. Trimming took 4 bases from V and 9 from J, leaving 16 bases between them. The germline CDR1 and CDR2 sequences are MDHEN and SYDVKM. CDR3 DNA: TGTGCCAGCAGTTCGCCGACAGGCTGGGGCACCATATATTTT. Its translation: CASSSPTGWGTIYF.

The chain joins TRBV7-2 to TRBJ1-2, with a possible D match to TRBD1 (6 bases). CDR3 length: 16 residues. The germline CDR1 and CDR2 sequences are SGHTA and FQGNSA. Trimming left V 1 base short and J 0 bases short, with 12 bases between. CDR3 sequence reads: CASSLGGQVANYGYTF. The DNA of the CDR3 is TGTGCCAGCAGCTTAGGGGGGCAGGTAGCTAACTATGGCTACACCTTC.

The rearrangement links TRBV19 to TRBJ1-5; no reliable D call. The CDR3 length is 12 residues. V gave up 7 bases and J gave up 3 bases, with 7 bases separating them. The germline V gene encodes CDR1 LNHDA and CDR2 SQIVND (reference sequence). CDR3 loop: CASTQPNQPQHF. CDR3 DNA: TGTGCCAGTACCCAGCCCAATCAGCCCCAGCATTTT.

CDR3 nucleotide sequence: TGCAGCGTTGAAAGACAGGGTACCCAGTACTTC. Translated: CSVERQGTQYF. This rearrangement joins TRBV29-1 to TRBJ2-5; TRBD1 aligns across 7 bases. Germline CDR1 and CDR2: SQVTM and ANQGSEA. The V gene end was trimmed by 2 bases and the J gene end by 8 bases; junction bases not matched to a gene: 2. This CDR3 has 11 residues.

This chain joins TRBV7-8 and TRBJ2-2; TRBD1 agrees at 7 bases. V lost 3 bases to trimming and J lost 6 bases; unmatched junction nucleotides: 4. CDR3 length: 14 amino acids. Germline V lookup: CDR1 SGHVS, CDR2 FQNEAQ. CDR3 loop: CASSLNRGSGELFF. Written as DNA, the CDR3 is TGTGCCAGCAGCTTGAACAGGGGTTCCGGGGAGCTGTTTTTT. Full variable domain (rest looked up from reference TRBV7-8 and TRBJ2-2): GAGVSQSPRYKVAKRGQDVALRCDPISGHVSLFWYQQALGQGPEFLTYFQNEAQLDKSGLPSDRFFAERPEGSVSTLKIQRTQQEDSAVYLCASSLNRGSGELFFGEGSRLTVL.

The rearrangement joins TRBV9 to TRBJ1-6; possibly TRBD1 for D (5 bases). In germline, CDR1 is SGDLS, CDR2 YYNGEE. This CDR3 has 14 amino acids. The ends were cut back, 2 bases at V and 7 bases at J, with 10 bases in the middle. CDR3 bases: TGTGCCAGCAGCGTTGGGACCGGAAATTCACCCCTCCACTTT. It yields the protein CASSVGTGNSPLHF.

This chain joins TRBV10-3 and TRBJ2-3; 8 bases are a match to TRBD1. Germline CDR1 ENHRY, CDR2 SYGVKD. Losses at the gene ends were 6 bases for V and 3 bases for J; bases not matched to a gene: 2. This CDR3 has 13 amino acids. The CDR3 region is CAISGQGTDTQYF. The DNA of the CDR3 is TGTGCCATCAGCGGACAGGGTACAGATACGCAGTATTTT.

The chain recombines TRBV19 with TRBJ2-7; 7 bases match TRBD2. CDR3 length: 14 residues. Germline CDR1 reads LNHDA; CDR2 reads SQIVND (reference sequence). V lost 3 bases and J lost 3; bases outside the gene matches: 5. CDR3 in amino acids: CASSMFAGVYEQYF. Here the CDR3 DNA reads TGTGCCAGTAGTATGTTTGCGGGGGTCTACGAGCAGTACTTC. Filled out from reference TRBV19 and TRBJ2-7, the complete variable domain reads DGGITQSPKYLFRKEGQNVTLSCEQNLNHDAMYWYRQDPGQGLRLIYYSQIVNDFQKGDIAEGYSVSREKKESFPLTVTSAQKNPTAFYLCASSMFAGVYEQYFGPGTRLTVT.

CDR3 coding DNA: TGTGCCAGCTCACCAGCAGGGGCCCAAGAGACCCAGTACTTC. It codes for CASSPAGAQETQYF. This rearrangement joins TRBV18 to TRBJ2-5, with D perhaps matching TRBD1 (6 bases). Germline V CDR1 and CDR2: KGHSH, LQKENI. The ends were cut back, 2 bases at V and 1 base at J, with 8 bases in the middle. The CDR3 has 14 residues.

The chain joins TRBV6-5 to TRBJ1-2, with 10 bases fitting TRBD1. Germline V gene sequence: CDR1 MNHEY, CDR2 SVGAGI. V lost 4 bases, J lost 7 bases, and 6 bases stayed unmatched. The CDR3 sequence is 14 residues long. The DNA of the CDR3 is TGTGCCAGCAGTTCCGGGACAGGGGTATTTGGCTACACCTTC. Residues: CASSSGTGVFGYTF.

The chain employs TRBV2 and TRBJ2-3, with D possibly being TRBD1 (6 bases). V shed 8 bases and J shed 2 bases, with 17 bases lying between them. The CDR3 is 15 residues long. Germline loops: CDR1 SNHLY, CDR2 FYNNEI. The CDR3 DNA reads as TGTGCCAGCTGCGTCACAGGGATTCCCACAGATACGCAGTATTTT. Its protein is CASCVTGIPTDTQYF.

The chain uses TRBV5-1 and TRBJ1-2; tentative D call: TRBD1 (6 bases). With 4 bases removed from V and 4 bases from J, the gap between germline ends came to 14 bases. The CDR3 consists of 14 residues. CDR1 SGHRS and CDR2 YFSETQ come from the germline V gene. This CDR3 reads CASSEQGISYGYTF. The CDR3 DNA reads TGCGCCAGCAGCGAACAGGGTATCAGCTATGGCTACACCTTC.

V and J are TRBV7-2 and TRBJ2-4; possibly TRBD1 for D (5 bases). Germline V gives CDR1 SGHTA, CDR2 FQGNSA. CDR3 size: 15 residues. V was shortened by 5 bases and J by 3 bases, with 14 bases between the two germline ends. The CDR3 reads CASSRRAQGKNIQYF. The DNA for the CDR3 is TGTGCCAGCAGCCGTCGTGCCCAGGGCAAAAACATTCAGTACTTC.

This chain joins TRBV5-1 and TRBJ2-1, with D tentatively TRBD2 (6 bases). The CDR3 is 13 amino acids. The V gene's germline CDR1 is SGHRS and CDR2 YFSETQ. V lost 5 bases and J lost 4, with 10 bases in between. The CDR3 sequence is CASSILAYNEQFF. As DNA, the CDR3 is TGCGCCAGCAGTATCCTAGCGTACAATGAGCAGTTCTTC.

The chain carries TRBV6-5 and TRBJ2-3; D uncertain. V was trimmed by 6 bases and J by 3 bases, leaving 7 bases between them. Per the germline V gene, CDR1 is MNHEY and CDR2 is SVGAGI. The CDR3 covers 12 residues. The CDR3 DNA reads as TGTGCCAGCAGAGCAAGAACAGATACGCAGTATTTT. Its translation: CASRARTDTQYF.

This clone was seen more than once but under ten times. The chain links TRBV5-1 to TRBJ2-3, with 15 bases fitting TRBD2. Germline-derived CDR1 and CDR2 are SGHRS and YFSETQ. J was trimmed by 2 bases and V by 4 bases; bases with no gene match: 5. This CDR3 contains 17 residues. CDR3 sequence (DNA): TGCGCCAGCAGCCCGAGGACTAGCGGGGGGGCCACAGATACGCAGTATTTT. This encodes CASSPRTSGGATDTQYF.

The chain is built from TRBV5-4 and TRBJ2-1, with D perhaps assigned TRBD1 or TRBD2 (5 bases each). This CDR3 is built from 14 residues. Germline V gene data show CDR1 as SGHNT and CDR2 as YYREEE (reference sequence). Between the trimmed V and J ends, which lost 0 bases and 10 bases, there was a span of 14 bases. The CDR3 DNA is TGTGCCAGCAGCTTGGACGGGGCCCTCCGAGAGCAGTTCTTC. Protein sequence: CASSLDGALREQFF.